A selection of T cell receptor beta chains follows, all from one sample in a study of CD8+ T cells in alopecia areata. Clones were sequenced by immunoSEQ multiplex PCR, and TCRdb holds only the in-frame ones, with some missing. Seen here are under 110,000 clones, 60% observed once, and the top ten hold roughly 15%. The sequencing used CD8+ T cells sorted from blood, collected around week 55, from a patient treated with tofacitinib. The receptors stem from a human donor with alopecia areata. CDR3s include the opening cysteine and the closing phenylalanine or tryptophan. D genes are given only for firm matches. Clone size, where shown, is once, few, many, or a class for clones that have expanded.

v_call	clone_size	j_call	d_call	cdr3_aa	cdr3_nt
TRBV4-1	-	TRBJ2-3	TRBD2	CASSQVLAGTSTDTQYF	TGCGCCAGCAGCCAAGTATTAGCGGGGACTAGCACAGATACGCAGTATTTT
TRBV5-1	-	TRBJ2-7	TRBD1	CASSTGYEQYF	TGCGCCAGCTCGACAGGGTACGAGCAGTACTTC
TRBV5-1	few	TRBJ2-3	TRBD2	CASSLRSSGGARKGDTQYF	TGCGCCAGCAGCTTGCGGTCTAGCGGGGGGGCCCGGAAAGGAGATACGCAGTATTTT
TRBV10-2	-	TRBJ1-5	-	CASSESRGGSNQPQHF	TGCGCCAGCAGTGAGTCGAGGGGGGGCAGCAATCAGCCCCAGCATTTT
TRBV9	-	TRBJ2-3	-	CASSVSGGGLNTDTQYF	TGTGCCAGCAGCGTATCGGGGGGCGGCCTTAACACAGATACGCAGTATTTT
TRBV5-6	-	TRBJ1-4	-	CASSWGTSVNEKLFF	TGTGCCAGCAGCTGGGGTACATCAGTTAATGAAAAACTGTTTTTT
TRBV13	-	TRBJ2-7	-	CASSLGRGLSYEQYF	TGTGCCAGCAGCTTAGGAAGGGGACTTTCCTACGAGCAGTACTTC
TRBV5-1	once	TRBJ2-2	-	CASSWRLEKSNTGELFF	TGCGCCAGCAGCTGGAGGTTAGAAAAGTCGAACACCGGGGAGCTGTTTTTT
TRBV5-1	-	TRBJ2-1	TRBD2	CASSLGGRREEQFF	TGCGCCAGCAGCTTGGGTGGGCGGCGGGAGGAGCAGTTCTTC
TRBV30	-	TRBJ2-3	TRBD2	CAWNPRGGARDTQYF	TGTGCCTGGAATCCGCGGGGGGGAGCTAGGGATACGCAGTATTTT
TRBV5-6	-	TRBJ2-1	TRBD1	CASSPGTGAYNEQFF	TGTGCCAGCAGCCCCGGGACAGGGGCCTACAATGAGCAGTTCTTC
TRBV30	few	TRBJ1-1	-	CAWTALEAFF	TGTGCCTGGACAGCGCTAGAAGCTTTCTTT